The 11 T cell receptor beta chains in this list originate from one sample, sequenced in a study of T cells expressing NK-cell markers. TCRdb reanalyzed the 5' RACE reads and collapses them to one entry per CDR3 protein, without DNA. This sample's clone table lists some 390,000 distinct CDR3 sequences. Sequences were obtained from blood T cells: a sorted CD56 or NKG2C T cell subset, CD4+ or CD8+ T cells, or bulk PBMC T cells (not recorded which). These receptors originate from a woman between 50 and 59 years old in good health.

This chain joins TRBV15 and TRBJ2-2; the D gene TCRdb calls, TRBD2, cannot be checked with no DNA. This CDR3 is built from 14 residues. CDR1 and CDR2 from the germline V gene are LNHNV and YYDKDF (reference sequence). The CDR3 reads CATGAGGPSGELFF.

The V call is TRBV19, the J call TRBJ1-1; TCRdb reports TRBD1, a call that lacks DNA to check it against. Germline CDR1 and CDR2: LNHDA and SQIVND (reference sequence). The length of the CDR3 is 13 residues. CDR3 amino acids: CASCPQGRAEAFF.

This chain joins TRBV5-1 and TRBJ2-7; without DNA, the TCRdb call of TRBD2 cannot be checked. Germline V CDR1 and CDR2: SGHRS, YFSETQ. This CDR3 is 14 amino acids long. CDR3 sequence: CASSLEEGIYEQYF.

V gene TRBV5-1 combines with J gene TRBJ2-3. The length of the CDR3 is 14 residues. Germline CDR1 reads SGHRS; CDR2 reads YFSETQ. CDR3 loop: CASSQDQAADTQYF.

The chain's CDR3 is CASSLRDEFSNEQFF. This sequence joins TRBV7-9 and TRBJ2-1. The CDR3 consists of 15 residues. CDR1 is SEHNR and CDR2 is FQNEAQ in the germline V gene (reference sequence).

The chain uses TRBV10-3 and TRBJ1-5. Germline loops: CDR1 ENHRY, CDR2 SYGVKD. The CDR3 is 15 amino acids. This CDR3 reads CAISDDRGGFEAQHF.

CDR3 sequence: CATRDYTDTQYF. The rearrangement links TRBV24-1 to TRBJ2-3. The CDR3 has 12 amino acids. The germline V gene has CDR1 KGHDR and CDR2 SFDVKD.

This chain joins TRBV6-2 or TRBV6-3 and TRBJ2-2; TCRdb calls TRBD2, which cannot be checked without DNA. CDR3 size: 15 residues. Germline loops: CDR1 MNHEY, CDR2 SVGEGT. The chain's CDR3 is CARHSGRVRPGSCFF.

The CDR3 is CASSSRGDLNTGELFF. The chain recombines TRBV11-1 with TRBJ2-2. The CDR3 runs 16 residues. Per the germline V gene, CDR1 is SGHAT and CDR2 is FQDESV (reference sequence). The full variable domain, in which reference TRBV11-1 and TRBJ2-2 provide the parts outside the CDR3, is EAEVAQSPRYKITEKSQAVAFWCDPISGHATLYWYRQILGQGPELLVQFQDESVVDDSQLPKDRFSAERLKGVDSTLKIQPAELGDSAMYLCASSSRGDLNTGELFFGEGSRLTVL.

Here the CDR3 reads CASSQDTRPKGYGYTF. The rearrangement uses TRBV3-1 and TRBJ1-2. CDR3 length: 16 amino acids. From germline, CDR1 is LGHDT and CDR2 YNNKEL (reference sequence).

This chain uses TRBV20-1 with TRBJ2-2. Germline V gene lookup returns CDR1 DFQATT and CDR2 SNEGSKA (reference sequence). The CDR3 covers 14 residues. CDR3 residues: CSARDWGNPAELFF.